What follows are 25 T cell receptor beta chains derived from one specimen sequenced in a study of T cells in localized non-small cell lung cancer. Profiled with immunoSEQ multiplex PCR; TCRdb holds only in-frame clones, not every one. This sample has about 28,000 clones, with about 87% found just once. Here the sequenced sample was peripheral blood, taken before any cancer treatment. These receptors came from an older male donor with stage I lung adenocarcinoma.

This clone was recorded once. The chain carries TRBV2 and TRBJ2-1; D may be TRBD2 (6 bases). CDR1 is SNHLY and CDR2 is FYNNEI in the germline V gene. Trimming pared 5 bases from V and 6 bases from J, leaving 11 bases between. The CDR3 has 13 amino acids. CDR3 coding DNA: TGTGCCAGCAGTCGCGGGGAGGCCAATGAGCAGTTCTTC. It yields the protein CASSRGEANEQFF.

The gene calls are TRBV7-9 and TRBJ2-3; 10 positions match TRBD2. J gave up 6 bases and V 5 bases, and 20 bases lay outside the gene matches. Germline loops: CDR1 SEHNR, CDR2 FQNEAQ (reference sequence). CDR3 length: 19 amino acids. CDR3: CASSQLGPAGGPGSDTQYF. The DNA for the CDR3 is TGTGCCAGCAGCCAGCTAGGGCCAGCGGGGGGGCCCGGGTCTGATACGCAGTATTTT.

The CDR3 nucleotides read TGTGCCAGCAGTCGAAGGGGGCAGGGGGAGGCCACAGATACGCAGTATTTT. Amino acids: CASSRRGQGEATDTQYF. The J gene is TRBJ2-3, the V gene TRBV7-9; D possibly corresponds to TRBD1 (7 bases). The germline V gene encodes CDR1 SEHNR and CDR2 FQNEAQ (reference sequence). Trimming removed 6 bases from V and 2 bases from J, with 21 bases in between. The length of the CDR3 is 17 residues.

V is TRBV5-4 and J is TRBJ1-2; TRBD1 is a possible D gene (6 bases). V shed 3 bases and J shed 6 bases, with 18 bases lying between them. The CDR3 is 15 residues long. Germline CDR1 is SGHNT and CDR2 is YYREEE (reference sequence). The CDR3 is CASSSTLGGADGYTF. The CDR3 DNA follows: TGTGCCAGCAGCTCCACCCTCGGGGGCGCGGATGGCTACACCTTC.

The CDR3 loop reads CAISSGTGHEQYF. CDR3 DNA sequence: TGTGCCATCAGTTCCGGGACAGGTCACGAGCAGTACTTC. V and J are TRBV10-3 and TRBJ2-7, with TRBD1 identical over 8 bases. The germline gives CDR1 ENHRY, CDR2 SYGVKD. This CDR3 has 13 amino acids. The V gene end was trimmed by 5 bases and the J gene end by 5 bases; junction bases not matched to a gene: 5.

This chain connects TRBV5-6 to TRBJ2-5; D might be TRBD1 (6 bases). The length of the CDR3 is 14 residues. Trimming shortened V by 4 bases and J by 4 bases, and 14 bases separated the two germline ends. CDR1 SGHDT and CDR2 YYEEEE come from the germline V gene. The DNA of the CDR3 is TGTGCCAGCAGCCCACCTCGGACAGTAGAGACCCAGTACTTC. This translates into CASSPPRTVETQYF.

The sample holds one count of this clone. The gene calls are TRBV28 and TRBJ1-5; the D is unclear. Germline assignment: CDR1 MDHEN and CDR2 SYDVKM. Trimming took 2 bases from V and 2 from J, leaving 16 bases between them. The length of the CDR3 is 17 residues. In nucleotides, the CDR3 is TGTGCCAGCAGTTTAACTCCCAGAAGGAATGGCAATCAGCCCCAGCATTTT. Translating it yields CASSLTPRRNGNQPQHF. Based on the CDR3 plus reference TRBV28 and TRBJ1-5, the full variable domain is DVKVTQSSRYLVKRTGEKVFLECVQDMDHENMFWYRQDPGLGLRLIYFSYDVKMKEKGDIPEGYSVSREKKERFSLILESASTNQTSMYLCASSLTPRRNGNQPQHFGDGTRLSIL.

V is TRBV28 and J is TRBJ2-3; 9 nucleotides agree with TRBD1. Per the germline V gene, CDR1 is MDHEN and CDR2 is SYDVKM. This CDR3 is 15 amino acids long. Trimming at V came to 6 bases and at J to 4 bases, leaving 8 bases not matched to a gene. The CDR3 region is CASSLTGGIPDTQYF. Written as DNA, the CDR3 is TGTGCCAGCAGCCTGACAGGGGGGATCCCAGATACGCAGTATTTT.

The rearrangement uses TRBV30 and TRBJ2-5; 8 bases agree with TRBD1. The V and J ends lost 3 bases and 6 bases, in that order; junction bases with no gene match: 9. Germline V lookup: CDR1 GTSNPN, CDR2 SVGIG (reference sequence). This CDR3 is built from 14 residues. CDR3 protein: CAWRGQGAGKTQYF. The CDR3 DNA reads as TGTGCCTGGAGAGGTCAGGGGGCGGGAAAGACCCAGTACTTC.

This chain connects TRBV28 to TRBJ1-2, with 9 bases matching TRBD1. V trimming: 6 bases; J trimming: 1 base; junction bases outside the gene matches: 6. Per germline, CDR1 MDHEN and CDR2 SYDVKM. The CDR3 is 15 amino acids. This CDR3 is CASRPTGGNNYGYTF. CDR3 in DNA: TGTGCCAGCAGACCAACAGGGGGCAATAACTATGGCTACACCTTC.

V usage is TRBV11-3 and J usage is TRBJ1-1; D may be TRBD1 (6 bases). Germline lookup yields CDR1 SGHNT and CDR2 YENEEA. The CDR3 runs 14 residues. V was trimmed by 2 bases and J by 1 base, leaving 8 bases between them. In nucleotides, the CDR3 is TGTGCCAGCAGCTTACAGGGGACGAACACTGAAGCTTTCTTT. Translation: CASSLQGTNTEAFF. Drawing the rest from reference TRBV11-3 and TRBJ1-1, the complete variable domain is EAGVVQSPRYKIIEKKQPVAFWCNPISGHNTLYWYLQNLGQGPELLIRYENEEAVDDSQLPKDRFSAERLKGVDSTLKIQPAELGDSAVYLCASSLQGTNTEAFFGQGTRLTVV.

The chain combines TRBV5-1 with TRBJ2-3; 9 positions agree with TRBD2. CDR3 size: 15 residues. CDR1 and CDR2 from the germline V gene are SGHRS and YFSETQ. The J segment lost 0 bases and the V segment lost 4 bases, leaving 3 bases of the junction unmatched. CDR3 sequence reads: CASSTLAGSTDTQYF. The CDR3 DNA reads TGCGCCAGCAGCACTCTAGCGGGGAGCACAGATACGCAGTATTTT.

The sample holds one count of this clone. This chain uses TRBV28 with TRBJ2-4, with D perhaps matching TRBD1 (5 bases). This CDR3 spans 15 amino acids. Germline V CDR1 and CDR2: MDHEN, SYDVKM. The V end was cut by 3 bases, the J end by 0 bases, with 9 bases between. CDR3 residues: CASSFPGAAKNIQYF. The CDR3 bases are TGTGCCAGCAGTTTTCCTGGGGCAGCCAAAAACATTCAGTACTTC.

The rearrangement uses TRBV7-8 and TRBJ2-7; D is uncertain. Germline values: CDR1 SGHVS, CDR2 FQNEAQ. Trimming shortened V by 1 base and J by 2 bases, and 9 bases separated the two germline ends. CDR3 length: 14 residues. The CDR3 DNA follows: TGTGCCAGCAGCTTAGAGGACGCAACCTACGAGCAGTACTTC. The encoded protein is CASSLEDATYEQYF.

The rearrangement links TRBV9 to TRBJ1-5; unclear D gene. The V end was cut by 0 bases, the J end by 5 bases, with 6 bases between. This CDR3 region has 13 residues. Germline V CDR1 and CDR2: SGDLS, YYNGEE. CDR3 sequence (DNA): TGTGCCAGCAGCGTAGATTGGGATCAGCCCCAGCATTTT. Its protein is CASSVDWDQPQHF.

The rearrangement links TRBV5-5 to TRBJ2-1; D gene uncertain. V lost 3 bases and J 9 bases, leaving 10 bases between the germline ends. The CDR3 sequence is 12 residues long. Germline V gene data show CDR1 as SGHKS and CDR2 as YYEKEE (reference sequence). DNA of the CDR3: TGTGCCAGCAGCTCCCAGGTCGGTGAGCAGTTCTTC. Protein product: CASSSQVGEQFF.

The rearrangement joins TRBV28 to TRBJ1-5, with 7 bases aligning to TRBD1. Germline trimming cut 6 bases from V and 6 bases from J; bases unmatched to any gene: 14. Germline V gene lookup returns CDR1 MDHEN and CDR2 SYDVKM. The length of the CDR3 is 16 residues. The CDR3 sequence: CASSLGDSKGVQPQHF. Written as DNA, the CDR3 is TGTGCCAGCAGCCTAGGGGACAGCAAGGGAGTTCAGCCCCAGCATTTT.

The chain employs TRBV27 and TRBJ2-7; 13 bases are shared with TRBD2. V gave up 5 bases and J gave up 7 bases; unmatched junction bases: 8. This CDR3 region has 15 residues. Germline V gene sequence: CDR1 MNHEY, CDR2 SMNVEV (reference sequence). This chain's CDR3 is CASSRRTSGGGEQYF. The DNA of the CDR3 is TGTGCCAGCAGTCGCCGGACTAGCGGGGGTGGGGAGCAGTACTTC.

This clone was found a few times. The CDR3 coding sequence is TGCGCCAGCAGCTTGCCTCGGGGACCAGGCCCCCATGAGCAGTTCTTC. Its protein product is CASSLPRGPGPHEQFF. The chain links TRBV5-1 to TRBJ2-1; D may correspond to TRBD1 or TRBD2 (5 bases each). The germline gives CDR1 SGHRS, CDR2 YFSETQ. V gave up 1 base and J gave up 8 bases, with 19 bases separating them. The CDR3 consists of 16 residues.

The chain carries TRBV19 and TRBJ2-3; the D gene is possibly TRBD2 (7 bases). The CDR3 runs to 14 residues. The V end lost 6 bases, the J end lost 5 bases, and 15 bases lay between the germline ends. Looked up from germline, CDR1 is LNHDA and CDR2 is SQIVND (reference sequence). As DNA, the CDR3 is TGTGCCAGTAGCCCTATGGGGGGGCAAGATACGCAGTATTTT. Amino acid sequence: CASSPMGGQDTQYF. Looking up the rest from reference TRBV19 and TRBJ2-3 gives the full variable domain: DGGITQSPKYLFRKEGQNVTLSCEQNLNHDAMYWYRQDPGQGLRLIYYSQIVNDFQKGDIAEGYSVSREKKESFPLTVTSAQKNPTAFYLCASSPMGGQDTQYFGPGTRLTVL.

Here the CDR3 DNA reads TGTGCCAGCAGTGAAGTGGGGGTCTATGGCTACACCTTC. Protein product: CASSEVGVYGYTF. The chain links TRBV6-1 to TRBJ1-2; possibly TRBD1 for D (5 bases). The CDR3 totals 13 residues. The V and J ends lost 1 base and 4 bases respectively, with 7 bases between them. Germline-derived CDR1 and CDR2 are MNHNS and SASEGT.

This chain joins TRBV30 and TRBJ2-5; TRBD2 agrees at 8 bases. Trimming cost V 4 bases and J 0 bases; bases outside gene matches: 7. The CDR3 totals 15 residues. Per germline, CDR1 GTSNPN and CDR2 SVGIG (reference sequence). CDR3 in amino acids: CAWIFSGEYQETQYF. CDR3 nucleotide sequence: TGTGCCTGGATCTTTAGCGGGGAGTACCAAGAGACCCAGTACTTC.

The V and J genes are TRBV7-3 and TRBJ1-1, with unresolved D. Germline lookup yields CDR1 SGHTA and CDR2 FQGTGA. Trimming took off 5 bases at V and 2 bases at J, with 15 bases between the two ends. The CDR3 totals 15 residues. This chain's CDR3 is CASSLQASSNTEAFF. The CDR3 DNA reads as TGTGCCAGCAGCCTCCAGGCCAGCTCAAACACTGAAGCTTTCTTT.

V and J are TRBV7-2 and TRBJ2-1; D may be TRBD2 (5 bases). The CDR3 is 14 residues long. CDR1 is SGHTA, CDR2 FQGNSA, per germline. Trimming shortened V by 2 bases and J by 1 base, and 6 bases separated the two germline ends. The CDR3 coding sequence is TGTGCCAGCAGCTTACCGGGATCCTACAATGAGCAGTTCTTC. This codes for CASSLPGSYNEQFF.

The chain couples TRBV5-6 to TRBJ2-7; TRBD1 aligns across 7 bases. Germline trimming cut 3 bases from V and 3 bases from J; bases unmatched to any gene: 3. Germline CDR1 reads SGHDT; CDR2 reads YYEEEE. This CDR3 region has 13 residues. This CDR3 reads CASSWWTGYEQYF. As DNA, the CDR3 is TGTGCCAGCAGCTGGTGGACAGGCTACGAGCAGTACTTC.